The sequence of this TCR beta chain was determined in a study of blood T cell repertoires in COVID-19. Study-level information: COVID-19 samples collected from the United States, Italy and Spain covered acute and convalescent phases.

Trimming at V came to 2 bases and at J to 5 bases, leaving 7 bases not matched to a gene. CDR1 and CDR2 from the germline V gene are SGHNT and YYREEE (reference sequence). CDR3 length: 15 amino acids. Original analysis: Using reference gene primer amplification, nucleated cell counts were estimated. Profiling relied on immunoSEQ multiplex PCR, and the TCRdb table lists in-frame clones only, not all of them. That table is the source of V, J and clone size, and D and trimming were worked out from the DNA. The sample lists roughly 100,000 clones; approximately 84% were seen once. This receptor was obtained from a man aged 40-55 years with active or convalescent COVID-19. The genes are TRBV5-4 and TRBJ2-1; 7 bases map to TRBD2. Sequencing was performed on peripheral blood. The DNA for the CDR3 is TGTGCCAGCAGCTTAGGGCGGGGACTAAACAATGAGCAGTTCTTC. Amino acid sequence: CASSLGRGLNNEQFF. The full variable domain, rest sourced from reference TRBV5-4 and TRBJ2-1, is ETGVTQSPTHLIKTRGQQVTLRCSSQSGHNTVSWYQQALGQGPQFIFQYYREEENGRGNFPPRFSGLQFPNYSSELNVNALELDDSALYLCASSLGRGLNNEQFFGPGTRLTVL.